These T cell receptor beta chains were read from a single sample in a study of shared T cell receptors in the human thymus. Using immunoSEQ multiplex PCR, the repertoire was profiled, and TCRdb retains in-frame clones only, with some absent. The sample holds roughly 660,000 clones, approximately 87% seen once. The same sample was also studied in work on human thymus T cells.

The sample consisted of thymocytes. The receptor set was obtained from a boy under three years old with a congenital heart defect. Each CDR3 is given with its conserved first and last residue. The D gene is left open where the match is weak. Size tells how often a clone was seen (once, few, many) or the class of an expanded clone, and some rows leave it out.

v_call	d_call	j_call	clone_size	cdr3_aa	cdr3_nt
TRBV4-3	-	TRBJ2-3	-	CASSQDHRSGPSTDTQYF	TGCGCCAGCAGCCAAGATCATAGGAGCGGGCCGAGCACAGATACGCAGTATTTT
TRBV4-2	TRBD2	TRBJ2-7	-	CASSGSTSGPPSYEQYF	TGTGCCAGCAGCGGCTCGACTAGCGGCCCCCCCTCCTACGAGCAGTACTTC
TRBV15	TRBD1	TRBJ1-1	-	CATSRDGQGNTEAFF	TGTGCCACCAGCAGAGACGGACAGGGTAACACTGAAGCTTTCTTT
TRBV7-2	TRBD2	TRBJ2-7	-	CASSTPTSKYYEQYF	TGTGCCAGCAGCACCCCGACTAGCAAGTATTACGAGCAGTACTTC
TRBV6-5	TRBD1	TRBJ2-7	few	CASSPSGQGYEQYF	TGTGCCAGCAGTCCGAGTGGACAGGGCTACGAGCAGTACTTC
TRBV27	-	TRBJ2-5	once	CASSSNRQETQYF	TGTGCCAGCAGTTCAAACAGACAAGAGACCCAGTACTTC
TRBV7-6	-	TRBJ2-5	few	CASSLDGSETQYF	TGTGCCAGCAGCTTAGACGGGAGCGAGACCCAGTACTTC
TRBV2	TRBD1	TRBJ2-7	-	CASSEDPLGQGRLCEQYF	TGTGCCAGCAGTGAAGACCCCCTCGGACAGGGCAGGTTGTGCGAGCAGTACTTC
TRBV6-1	-	TRBJ2-7	-	CASSEAPRSARATYEQYF	TGTGCCAGCAGTGAAGCCCCAAGAAGCGCCAGGGCCACCTACGAGCAGTACTTC
TRBV18	TRBD2	TRBJ2-1	once	CASSLTSGSTDEQFF	TGTGCCAGCTCATTAACTAGCGGGAGTACTGATGAGCAGTTCTTC
TRBV5-8	-	TRBJ1-5	-	CASSLQGNQPQHF	TGTGCCAGCAGCTTACAGGGAAATCAGCCCCAGCATTTT
TRBV27	TRBD1	TRBJ2-7	-	CASSLITAGGKYEQYF	TGTGCCAGCAGTTTAATCACGGCAGGGGGTAAATACGAGCAGTACTTC
TRBV5-4	TRBD1	TRBJ1-2	-	CASRPRQGGGYGYTF	TGTGCCAGCAGACCCCGACAGGGGGGAGGGTATGGCTACACCTTC
TRBV10-2	-	TRBJ2-1	-	CASSESSGFGQFF	TGCGCCAGCAGTGAGTCGAGCGGGTTCGGTCAGTTCTTC
TRBV7-9	-	TRBJ2-7	-	CASSHPGGPYEQYF	TGTGCCAGCAGCCACCCCGGGGGGCCCTACGAGCAGTACTTC
TRBV18	TRBD1	TRBJ1-2	few	CASSQGQGIWGYTF	TGTGCCAGCTCACAGGGACAGGGGATATGGGGCTACACCTTC
TRBV28	-	TRBJ1-5	once	CASIMGGCGNQPQHF	TGTGCCAGCATCATGGGGGGGTGCGGCAATCAGCCCCAGCATTTT
TRBV28	TRBD2	TRBJ2-7	-	CASSFRLAGGLYEQYF	TGTGCCAGCAGTTTCCGACTAGCGGGAGGCCTCTACGAGCAGTACTTC
TRBV28	-	TRBJ1-5	-	CASSPHLGGGHLRIGNQPQHF	TGTGCCAGCAGTCCCCACTTGGGCGGGGGGCATTTGAGGATCGGCAATCAGCCCCAGCATTTT
TRBV28	-	TRBJ1-1	once	CASSLCKPEGNTEAFF	TGTGCCAGCAGTTTATGTAAGCCTGAGGGGAACACTGAAGCTTTCTTT
TRBV28	-	TRBJ2-7	-	CASSPAKGLIPSYEQYF	TGTGCCAGCAGCCCGGCAAAGGGACTTATTCCATCCTACGAGCAGTACTTC
TRBV6-6	-	TRBJ2-7	-	CASRGTSTYEQYF	TGTGCCAGCAGGGGGACATCAACCTACGAGCAGTACTTC
TRBV5-8	TRBD1	TRBJ2-7	-	CASSWAGGSYEQYF	TGTGCCAGCAGCTGGGCAGGGGGCTCCTACGAGCAGTACTTC
TRBV19	TRBD1	TRBJ2-7	-	CASSIPGGRYEQYF	TGTGCCAGTAGTATTCCAGGGGGCCGGTACGAGCAGTACTTC
TRBV5-6	-	TRBJ2-2	-	CASSLGWGLANTGELFF	TGTGCCAGCAGCTTGGGGTGGGGCCTCGCGAACACCGGGGAGCTGTTTTTT
TRBV15	-	TRBJ1-1	-	CATSRDSHRTSDNGNTEAFF	TGTGCCACCAGCAGAGACTCCCACCGAACTTCGGACAATGGGAACACTGAAGCTTTCTTT
TRBV6-5	-	TRBJ2-7	-	CASSSPGVYEQYF	TGTGCCAGCAGTTCTCCGGGAGTCTACGAGCAGTACTTC
TRBV29-1	TRBD1	TRBJ1-1	-	CSVLLPGTGSGLGEAFF	TGCAGCGTTCTACTCCCAGGGACAGGGTCGGGTCTGGGTGAGGCTTTCTTT
TRBV11-2	TRBD1	TRBJ2-7	-	CASSLGTGDLYEQYF	TGTGCCAGCAGCTTAGGAACAGGGGACCTCTACGAGCAGTACTTC
TRBV11-2	-	TRBJ2-3	-	CASSLVAGNYSTDTQYF	TGTGCCAGCAGCTTAGTAGCCGGGAACTATAGCACAGATACGCAGTATTTT
TRBV9	-	TRBJ2-5	-	CASSVGGGARGETQYF	TGTGCCAGCAGCGTAGGAGGAGGAGCCCGCGGGGAGACCCAGTACTTC
TRBV27	TRBD1	TRBJ1-3	-	CASSFDRAGGNTIYF	TGTGCCAGCAGTTTCGACAGGGCGGGAGGAAACACCATATATTTT
TRBV28	-	TRBJ2-7	-	CASSLRESSYEQYF	TGTGCCAGCAGCCTTAGAGAGAGCTCCTACGAGCAGTACTTC
TRBV7-8	TRBD2	TRBJ2-7	-	CASSLAGGYEQYF	TGTGCCAGCAGCTTAGCGGGGGGGTACGAGCAGTACTTC
TRBV7-2	TRBD2	TRBJ2-7	once	CASSFPRQRDLYEQYF	TGTGCCAGCAGCTTCCCGAGGCAGCGGGACCTCTACGAGCAGTACTTC
TRBV23-1	TRBD2	TRBJ2-2	-	CASSLGEGGRNGELFF	TGCGCCAGCAGTCTGGGGGAGGGAGGGCGTAACGGGGAGCTGTTTTTT
TRBV28	TRBD2	TRBJ2-1	-	CASSPHLAGPDYNEQFF	TGTGCCAGCAGTCCTCATCTAGCGGGCCCCGACTACAATGAGCAGTTCTTC
TRBV4-2	TRBD2	TRBJ2-3	-	CASSPGTSGVTSTDTQYF	TGTGCCAGCAGCCCTGGGACTAGCGGGGTGACTAGCACAGATACGCAGTATTTT
TRBV5-1	TRBD2	TRBJ2-2	-	CASRGTSEELFF	TGCGCCAGCAGAGGGACTAGTGAGGAGCTGTTTTTT
TRBV4-3	TRBD2	TRBJ2-7	-	CASSQDRLAGRRPTNYEQYF	TGCGCCAGCAGCCAAGATCGACTAGCGGGCCGACGGCCAACAAACTACGAGCAGTACTTC
TRBV7-8	-	TRBJ2-1	-	CASSLADGRSYNEQFF	TGTGCCAGCAGCTTAGCGGACGGGAGAAGTTACAATGAGCAGTTCTTC
TRBV7-3	TRBD2	TRBJ2-1	once	CASSLSGGPYNEQFF	TGTGCCAGCAGCTTATCGGGAGGCCCTTACAATGAGCAGTTCTTC
TRBV19	-	TRBJ2-1	-	CASSIGGHYNEQFF	TGTGCCAGTAGTATAGGAGGCCATTACAATGAGCAGTTCTTC
TRBV27	-	TRBJ2-3	-	CASSLEGARTDTQYF	TGTGCCAGCAGTTTAGAGGGAGCAAGGACAGATACGCAGTATTTT
TRBV29-1	TRBD1	TRBJ2-3	-	CSASGTGNDTQYF	TGCAGCGCCAGCGGGACAGGGAACGATACGCAGTATTTT
TRBV5-4	TRBD2	TRBJ2-5	once	CASSYGGLLARETQYF	TGTGCCAGCAGCTACGGGGGATTACTAGCGAGAGAGACCCAGTACTTC
TRBV18	-	TRBJ2-2	-	CASSSTVGTGELFF	TGTGCCAGCTCCTCCACAGTCGGCACCGGGGAGCTGTTTTTT
TRBV9	-	TRBJ1-3	-	CASSAGGGGDGNTIYF	TGTGCCAGCAGCGCGGGGGGTGGGGGTGATGGAAACACCATATATTTT
TRBV20-1	-	TRBJ2-3	-	CSAAGDTQYF	TGCAGTGCAGCGGGAGATACGCAGTATTTT
TRBV25-1	TRBD2	TRBJ2-3	-	CASSDWRLAGGDTQYF	TGTGCCAGCAGTGATTGGAGACTAGCGGGAGGGGATACGCAGTATTTT
TRBV19	-	TRBJ2-7	-	CASSTLGVSPYEQYF	TGTGCCAGTAGTACCCTAGGGGTATCCCCCTACGAGCAGTACTTC
TRBV9	-	TRBJ1-2	-	CASSVGGGNGYTF	TGTGCCAGCAGCGTTGGGGGCGGTAATGGCTACACCTTC
TRBV4-2	-	TRBJ2-7	-	CASSQDWSDLNASYEQYF	TGTGCCAGCAGCCAAGATTGGTCGGACTTAAATGCCTCCTACGAGCAGTACTTC
TRBV19	TRBD1	TRBJ2-7	-	CASSISRGPGEQYF	TGTGCCAGTAGTATCTCCAGGGGGCCCGGCGAGCAGTACTTC